The 8 T cell receptor beta chains presented below share a single source sample, sequenced in a study of T-cell memory formation after mild COVID-19. TCRdb reprocessed the 5' RACE reads with MiXCR, giving one entry per CDR3 protein. Of some 350,000 distinct CDR3 sequences listed, about 15% were seen once; the top ten hold about 20%. Sequencing was carried out using PBMCs or a T cell subset sorted from them (not recorded which). The receptors come from a man aged 18 to 29 who had mild COVID-19 (a few samples of this study predate the infection). Cell type and time point are not known.

A few counts support this clonotype. The genes are TRBV20-1 and TRBJ1-2; D is perhaps TRBD1 (6 bases). The V gene lost 6 bases and the J gene lost 8 bases, with 19 bases spanning the gap. The CDR3 runs to 13 residues. Germline V gives CDR1 DFQATT, CDR2 SNEGSKA (reference sequence). For the CDR3, the DNA is TGCAGTGCAAGGGACATCAAGCAATGGGGCTACACCTTC. Its protein product is CSARDIKQWGYTF.

The chain couples TRBV7-8 to TRBJ2-1, with TRBD2 identical over 7 bases. CDR1 is SGHVS and CDR2 is FQNEAQ in the germline V gene. The CDR3 is 16 residues long. The trim removed 7 bases at V and 0 bases at J, leaving 9 bases unmatched. This CDR3 reads CASTRARESSYNEQFF. In DNA form, the CDR3 reads TGTGCCAGCACCCGAGCGCGGGAGAGCTCCTACAATGAGCAGTTCTTC.

This clonotype has more than one count but fewer than ten. The chain carries TRBV3-1 and TRBJ2-5; 10 bases are shared with TRBD2. The length of the CDR3 is 15 residues. Trimming cost V 4 bases and J 5 bases; bases outside gene matches: 7. CDR1 and CDR2 (germline): LGHDT, YNNKEL (reference sequence). The CDR3 reads CASSRAGGPGETQYF. The CDR3 region has the DNA TGTGCCAGCAGCCGAGCGGGGGGGCCGGGGGAGACCCAGTACTTC.

In DNA form, the CDR3 reads TGTGCCAGCAGCCCCCCGGGACAGGGGGCTTACAATGAGCAGTTCTTC. This codes for CASSPPGQGAYNEQFF. V is TRBV7-9 and J is TRBJ2-1; 12 bases align to TRBD1. This CDR3 has 16 amino acids. Per the germline V gene, CDR1 is SEHNR and CDR2 is FQNEAQ (reference sequence). V shed 5 bases, J shed 4 bases, and the junction held 6 bases outside the gene matches.

This chain joins TRBV5-4 and TRBJ1-1; D might be TRBD1 (5 bases). Germline V gene sequence: CDR1 SGHNT, CDR2 YYREEE (reference sequence). This CDR3 contains 17 residues. V lost 3 bases, J lost 1 base, and 19 bases lay in between. The CDR3 nucleotides read TGTGCCAGCAGCTCGAATCTCCGGGACGTAAGGAACACTGAAGCTTTCTTT. It encodes CASSSNLRDVRNTEAFF.

The V gene is TRBV20-1, the J gene TRBJ2-7; TRBD1 matches at 11 bases. The CDR3 has 14 residues. The V segment lost 6 bases and the J segment 5 bases; nucleotides outside the gene matches: 9. Germline CDR1 and CDR2: DFQATT and SNEGSKA (reference sequence). The CDR3 protein is CSARTGTGGDEQYF. The CDR3 coding sequence is TGCAGTGCCAGAACCGGGACAGGGGGGGACGAGCAGTACTTC.

This chain uses TRBV12-3 or TRBV12-4 with TRBJ1-5; 9 bases agree with TRBD1. V was pared by 8 bases and J by 4 bases, with 6 bases of the junction left unmatched. The CDR3 consists of 14 residues. CDR3 protein: CASVPGQGNQPQHF. For the CDR3, the DNA is TGTGCCAGCGTCCCCGGACAGGGGAATCAGCCCCAGCATTTT.

This clonotype was counted between two and nine times. The genes are TRBV11-2 and TRBJ2-1; 7 bases are shared with TRBD2. The J segment lost 6 bases and the V segment lost 5 bases, leaving 10 bases of the junction unmatched. The CDR3 extends over 15 amino acids. Germline CDR1 SGHAT, CDR2 FQNNGV. In DNA form, the CDR3 reads TGTGCCAGCAGCATTCGGGGGGAAGCAGCCAATGAGCAGTTCTTC. Protein sequence: CASSIRGEAANEQFF.